The subject of this entry is one TCR beta chain. Authors' analysis steps: Cell counts per sample came from amplifying reference gene primers. The assay was immunoSEQ multiplex PCR, and TCRdb's table has in-frame clones only and misses some. V, J and clone size are taken as reported in that table, and D and trimming were inferred from the DNA itself. The sample holds around 210,000 clones, 86% seen once. These data are taken from a study of blood T cell repertoires in COVID-19. Across the study: Sites across the United States, Italy and Spain contributed samples from acute and convalescent COVID-19. T cells, B-cell-depleted T cells, or PBMCs supplied cDNA or gDNA.

The germline V gene encodes CDR1 WSHSY and CDR2 SAAADI. V dropped 6 bases and J dropped 4 bases, with 15 bases sitting between them. CDR3 length equals 14 residues. This chain connects TRBV10-2 to TRBJ1-1; D unclear. This sequence was found in a woman aged 70-85 years with acute or convalescent COVID-19. Sequenced material: peripheral blood. As DNA, the CDR3 is TGCGCCAGCAGCCCTACCCGTGGTGGCACTGAAGCTTTCTTT. Translating gives CASSPTRGGTEAFF.